This T cell receptor beta chain stems from a study of T cells in Graves' hyperthyroidism and ophthalmopathy. Study findings and constraints: The model predicted ophthalmopathy a median 6.5 months before onset.

Trimming cost V 8 bases and J 9 bases, with 14 bases left between them. In germline, CDR1 is SQVTM, CDR2 ANQGSEA. This CDR3 region has 11 residues. A lack of ophthalmopathy progression within 18 months defined stable Graves' hyperthyroidism. The source of the PBMCs was about 10 ml of fresh peripheral blood. This clonotype was seen repeatedly, ten times or more. Antigen: not known. Authors of the study amplified TCR beta CDR3 regions from RNA transcripts. The HTBI set primed first-round TCR CDR3 RT-PCR. MiXCR was run by TCRdb on the multiplex PCR reads, yielding one entry per CDR3 protein. The sample shows 600,000 or so distinct CDR3 sequences, around 16% of them seen only once.

The V gene is TRBV29-1, the J gene TRBJ2-1; D unclear. The sequenced sample was blood. The clonotype comes from a woman in her 30s with Graves' hyperthyroidism. CDR3 bases: TGCAGCCCGTGGGTAGAAGGTGAGCAGTTCTTC. It translates to CSPWVEGEQFF.